These T cell receptor beta chains were read from a single sample in a study of OX40 agonist ivuxolimab in advanced cancers. Some clones are missing from TCRdb's copy, which holds only in-frame ones; the method was immunoSEQ multiplex PCR. Altogether about 65,000 clones are present, around 90% being singletons, with the ten largest covering around 1.7%. The input for sequencing was CD4+ or CD8+ T cells sorted from blood, taken in a trial of the OX40 agonist ivuxolimab. Every receptor here comes from an adult with an advanced solid tumor such as melanoma, head and neck, liver or kidney cancer. The CDR3 runs from the conserved cysteine through the conserved F or W. A D gene is named only where the DNA matches it firmly. Some rows have no size entry. The others give once, few or many, or a class for an expanded clone.

.,.,TRBV5-6,TRBJ2-7,TGTGCCAGCAGCTCAGAGGATTTGATCGAGCAGTACTTC,CASSSEDLIEQYF
.,.,TRBV19,TRBJ2-6,TGTGCCGGCCAACCTGGGCTCTCGGGGGCCAACGTCCTGACTTTC,CAGQPGLSGANVLTF
.,TRBD2,TRBV7-9,TRBJ2-1,TGTGCCAGCAGCCCGGGACTAGCGGGAGACGATGAGCAGTTCTTC,CASSPGLAGDDEQFF
.,TRBD2,TRBV19,TRBJ2-5,TGTGCCAGTAGTGCCGGAGTAGCGGGGAGTGGGACCCAGTACTTC,CASSAGVAGSGTQYF
.,TRBD2,TRBV30,TRBJ2-1,TGTGCCTGGAGCGGGACTAGCGGGAGAAATGAGCAGTTCTTC,CAWSGTSGRNEQFF
.,TRBD2,TRBV28,TRBJ2-1,TGTGCCAGCAGACCAGTAGCGGGAGTGGGCAATGAGCAGTTCTTC,CASRPVAGVGNEQFF
.,TRBD2,TRBV19,TRBJ2-5,TGTGCTTTGCTAACTAGCGGGGGGGCCTGGGAGCAGTACTTC,CALLTSGGAWEQYF
.,.,TRBV15,TRBJ2-7,TGTGCCACCAGCAGAGAAAATCGGCCGGGATCACCCTTTTCGCAGTACTTC,CATSRENRPGSPFSQYF
.,.,TRBV6-1,TRBJ1-1,TGTGCCAGCGCCTATACACCAAACACTGAAGCTTTCTTT,CASAYTPNTEAFF
.,.,TRBV5-4,TRBJ2-7,TGTGCCAGCAGCAGCGGGACAGCACGCGAGCAGTACTTC,CASSSGTAREQYF
few,.,TRBV6-5,TRBJ1-1,TGTGCCAGCAGTTACGGGAGGGGGAGAGCTTTCTTT,CASSYGRGRAFF
.,.,TRBV30,TRBJ2-1,TGTGCCTGGAGTGCGGGAACGGGAGATCGATACAATGAGCAGTTCTTC,CAWSAGTGDRYNEQFF
.,TRBD2,TRBV4-3,TRBJ2-5,TGCGCCAGCAGCCAAAACGGGGGGGCCTCAGAGACCCAGTACTTC,CASSQNGGASETQYF
.,TRBD2,TRBV5-1,TRBJ2-3,TGCGCCAGCAGCTCAATAGCGGGAAAGGTAGATACGCAGTATTTT,CASSSIAGKVDTQYF
once,.,TRBV23-1,TRBJ2-4,TGCGCCAGCAGTCAAGAACAGGGTAAAGACATTCAGTACTTC,CASSQEQGKDIQYF
.,.,TRBV5-1,TRBJ2-2,TGCGCCAGCAGCCTGCGCCCCGATTCAAGCGTCGGGGAGCTGTTTTTT,CASSLRPDSSVGELFF
.,.,TRBV4-1,TRBJ1-2,TGCGCCAGCAGCTCTTACCTTAGGAGCTATGGCTACACCTTC,CASSSYLRSYGYTF